One sample yielded the 3 T cell receptor beta chains listed below, sequenced in a study of molecular identifiers for immune sequencing clone quantification. Each CDR3 protein is one row after TCRdb ran MiXCR on the PCR reads. Of hundreds of thousands of distinct CDR3 sequences in the sample, 25% are singletons; the top ten hold 0.78%. Sequences were obtained from naive CD8+ T cells from blood, with Jurkat cell RNA spiked in. As to subset: FACS-sorted CD8+CD4-CCR7+CD45RA+ naive T cells. Every receptor here comes from a human donor in good health. Some libraries in this study had Jurkat cell RNA spiked in.

The rearrangement uses TRBV2 and TRBJ2-2; D may be TRBD1 (6 bases). Germline loops: CDR1 SNHLY, CDR2 FYNNEI. CDR3 size: 14 residues. V lost 4 bases and J 4 bases, leaving 10 bases between the germline ends. The chain's CDR3 is CASSGTGSTGELFF. CDR3 DNA sequence: TGTGCCAGCAGTGGAACAGGGTCCACCGGGGAGCTGTTTTTT.

Regarding this clonotype: This may be a read error: a much more frequent sequence differs by one nucleotide. The chain is built from TRBV24-1 and TRBJ2-3; D is unresolved. This CDR3 has 13 amino acids. Germline lookup yields CDR1 KGHDR and CDR2 SFDVKD. Trimming shortened V by 4 bases and J by 3 bases, and 7 bases separated the two germline ends. As DNA, the CDR3 is TGTGCCACCAGTGACCTAGTGACAGATACGCAGTATTTT. Protein sequence: CATSDLVTDTQYF.

About this clonotype itself: Compared with germline, one end of the junction differs, possibly owing to a read error. This rearrangement joins TRBV11-2 to TRBJ1-2; TRBD1 agrees at 9 bases. The CDR3 is 14 residues long. Germline V CDR1 and CDR2: SGHAT, FQNNGV. CDR3 DNA sequence: TGTGCCAGCAGCTTAGCCGGGACAGGGATCGGCTACCCCTTC. Residues: CASSLAGTGIGYPF.